The entry below describes one TCR beta chain. In this sample, this clonotype turned up many times. Its binding antigen is unknown. No base quality information exists; no much larger clone differs at one position. The data were obtained in a study of T cells in Graves' hyperthyroidism and ophthalmopathy (dated by TCRdb to the late 2010s). Context from the whole study: Peripheral blood was sampled at the time of initial diagnosis, prior to any treatment. To identify TCR V-J signatures that set the groups apart, the researchers used a discovery cohort of 100 patients, made up of about 44 with Graves' ophthalmopathy and 57 with stable Graves' hyperthyroidism. Whether ophthalmopathy could be predicted prospectively was tested in an independent validation cohort made up of under 20 hyperthyroidism patients plus 17 patients who later progressed to ophthalmopathy. The approximately 90 discovery patients were divided at random into training and test sets in a 7:3 ratio. In addition, the study compared T-cell repertoires in thyroid tissue and in blood from over 5 Graves' hyperthyroidism patients. Following sampling, methimazole starting at 30 mg daily was given to hyperthyroidism patients, and high-dose intravenous methylprednisolone was given to ophthalmopathy patients. The paper reports TCR Vbeta CDR3 sequencing of fewer than 150 peripheral blood samples: around 45 ophthalmopathy, under 80 hyperthyroidism and around 17 progressor patients. Here is what the overall study found, with its caveats: In validation, the model predicted progression to ophthalmopathy with approximately 69% sensitivity and less than 75% specificity, a median of about 6.7 months before onset. Most expanded thyroid clonotypes (frequency above 0.001) were also found in blood, which suggests that blood repertoires may mirror thyroid immune responses. Sample size was not statistically predetermined, and investigators were not blinded to group allocation. Ophthalmopathy was separated from stable hyperthyroidism by a 13 V-J signature model, with over 85% sensitivity and 81% to 82% specificity obtained in cross-validation and 80%/75% obtained in testing.

The CDR3 starts with the cysteine, ends with the phenylalanine, and has 18 residues. Of the read, only the CDR3 DNA is kept; its 54 bases are in frame from base 1. Germline trimming amounts to 0 bases on V and 0 bases on J, with 9 as the count of junction bases outside the gene matches. From the germline V gene (reference sequence), CDR1 is LNHNV and CDR2 is YYDKDF. TCR beta CDR3 regions were amplified from RNA transcripts. The TCR CDR3 was subjected to a first round of RT-PCR using the HTBI primer set and the Qiagen OneStep RT-PCR kit. A second multiplex PCR round built the libraries, followed by size selection and purification. Libraries were sequenced paired-end with 100 bp reads on an Illumina HiSeq2000. For the original study's pipeline: SOAPnuke was used to process the raw data, with reads discarded if the reads contained adapters or uncalled bases, had a mean Phred below 15, or lacked an exact constant-primer or identifier match. High-quality paired reads were merged using COPE v1.2.5, and each unique nucleotide sequence was defined as a clonotype. MiTCR v1.1 was used to align clonotypes to the IMGT TRBV, TRBD and TRBJ reference segments. The analysis was restricted to V-J combinations with a frequency above 0.0001, which together covered just over 98% of the repertoires. A TCS score was defined as the ratio between F50 (clonal expansion) and ExV (chaos), using BLOSUM62-based TCRdist between CDR3 peptides within each V-J. Welch's t-statistics and random forest reduced 450 to 600 V-J features to 13, which were used in a naive Bayes classifier (R e1071). TCRdb trimmed public reads at Q25 via fastp, called clones via MiXCR and kept in-frame beta chains. Entries that share a CDR3 protein sequence are merged under the most common genes and DNA. TCRdb assigned the V and J calls; the authors' analysis was not used. Across this sample there are hundreds of thousands of distinct CDR3 sequences, with over 12% seen only once. Jointly, the top ten make up 13% of the sample.

Moderately to severely active disease, a Clinical Activity Score of at least 3, a NOSPECS grade of at least 4, and a duration under 3 months were present in ophthalmopathy patients. Patients with uncontrolled infections, other autoimmune diseases, pregnancy or lactation were excluded. Diagnoses were established on the basis of clinical symptoms, serum thyroxine and TRAb, thyroid ultrasound, and orbital computed tomography. Ficoll-Paque density gradient centrifugation was used to isolate PBMCs from around 10 ml of fresh peripheral blood. Trizol reagent was used to extract total RNA, and RNA quality was then checked on an Agilent 2100 Bioanalyzer.

The sample taken for sequencing was blood. This TCR came from a man aged 18 to 29 with Graves' ophthalmopathy. The V gene is TRBV15 and the J gene is TRBJ2-3, with 7 bases in between that match TRBD1. The CDR3 reads as follows: CATSRDPPGQTSTDTQYF. At the DNA level, the sequence is TGTGCCACCAGCAGAGATCCTCCGGGACAGACTAGCACAGATACGCAGTATTTT.